This TCR beta chain was found in a study of T cells in Graves' hyperthyroidism and ophthalmopathy. CDR3 length equals 16 residues. CDR1 MDHEN and CDR2 SYDVKM come from the germline V gene. V was clipped by 3 bases and J by 4 bases; unmatched bases: 9. It was RNA transcripts that yielded the amplified TCR beta CDR3 regions. RT-PCR in the first round (using the HTBI primer set) targeted the TCR CDR3. TCRdb re-derived calls from the multiplex PCR reads in MiXCR, one entry per CDR3 protein. The repertoire holds about 620,000 distinct CDR3 sequences, with roughly 16% as singletons. The sequence derives from a woman aged 30 to 39 with Graves' hyperthyroidism. The chain is built from TRBV28 and TRBJ1-2, with 9 nucleotides matching TRBD1. The sequenced material came from blood. The CDR3 bases are TGTGCCAGCAGTTTTTTCCCGGGACAGGGTCTCTATGGCTACACCTTC. Its protein is CASSFFPGQGLYGYTF.